The 7 T cell receptor beta chains given below trace back to one sample, sequenced in a study of blood T cell repertoires in COVID-19. TCRdb keeps only in-frame clones here, not all; method: immunoSEQ multiplex PCR. The sample carries 210,000 or so clones, roughly four fifths recorded once. Sequenced input: PBMCs or T cells enriched from blood (not recorded which). The receptor source for this set is a man aged 60-69 years who had recovered from COVID-19.

The V and J genes are TRBV7-9 and TRBJ1-2, with D possibly TRBD1 on 5 matching bases. CDR3 length: 12 residues. The V gene's germline CDR1 is SEHNR and CDR2 FQNEAQ (reference sequence). Trimming stripped 1 base from V and 8 bases from J, with 8 bases between. In nucleotides, the CDR3 is TGTGCCAGCAGCTTAGGGCAGGGCGGCTACACCTTC. The encoded protein is CASSLGQGGYTF.

V and J are TRBV18 and TRBJ2-7; TRBD1 agrees at 8 bases. In germline, CDR1 is KGHSH, CDR2 LQKENI. The V segment lost 3 bases and the J segment 5 bases; nucleotides outside the gene matches: 12. The CDR3 length is 16 residues. In DNA, the CDR3 is TGTGCCAGCTCACCCAGAGCCGGGCAGGGGGCCAACGAGCAGTACTTC. Translation gives CASSPRAGQGANEQYF.

V gene TRBV5-6 combines with J gene TRBJ1-6; 7 nucleotides align to TRBD1. Germline loops: CDR1 SGHDT, CDR2 YYEEEE. The CDR3 sequence is 15 residues long. Trimming took 3 bases from V and 1 from J; bases not matched to a gene: 1. The CDR3 loop reads CASSYRGSYNSPLHF. The CDR3, as DNA: TGTGCCAGCAGCTACAGGGGTTCCTATAATTCACCCCTCCACTTT.

V gene TRBV7-9 combines with J gene TRBJ1-2; 8 positions agree with TRBD1. CDR1 is SEHNR and CDR2 is FQNEAQ in the germline V gene (reference sequence). The V and J ends lost 4 bases and 3 bases, in that order; junction bases with no gene match: 4. This CDR3 is built from 14 residues. CDR3 in DNA: TGTGCCAGCAGCTCGCAGGGACAGGACTATGGCTACACCTTC. Its protein product is CASSSQGQDYGYTF. Supplemented by reference TRBV7-9 and TRBJ1-2, the full variable domain reads DTGVSQNPRHKITKRGQNVTFRCDPISEHNRLYWYRQTLGQGPEFLTYFQNEAQLEKSRLLSDRFSAERPKGSFSTLEIQRTEQGDSAMYLCASSSQGQDYGYTFGSGTRLTVV.

This clone was counted a few times. The V and J genes are TRBV7-3 and TRBJ1-6; no reliable D call. Germline V gene lookup returns CDR1 SGHTA and CDR2 FQGTGA. Trimming took 5 bases from V and 8 from J, leaving 10 bases between them. This CDR3 comprises 13 residues. The CDR3 DNA is TGTGCCAGCAGCCCGGAGATAGATTCACCCCTCCACTTT. Its translation: CASSPEIDSPLHF.

This clone was picked up one time. This chain's CDR3 is CASSLQGNNEKLFF. The CDR3, as DNA: TGTGCCAGCAGCTTACAGGGTAATAATGAAAAACTGTTTTTT. This chain uses TRBV7-9 with TRBJ1-4; D is possibly TRBD1 (5 bases). The ends were cut back, 2 bases at V and 4 bases at J, with 8 bases in the middle. Germline V gives CDR1 SEHNR, CDR2 FQNEAQ (reference sequence). This CDR3 has 14 residues.

The V and J genes are TRBV19 and TRBJ1-5, with D tentatively TRBD1 (6 bases). The CDR3 runs 14 residues. The germline V gene has CDR1 LNHDA and CDR2 SQIVND (reference sequence). V was pared by 4 bases and J by 5 bases, with 12 bases between. Here the CDR3 DNA reads TGTGCCAGTAGTACCGGAGGGGGGGATCAGCCCCAGCATTTT. Its translation: CASSTGGGDQPQHF.